This is a list of T cell receptor beta chains from one sample in a study of beta chain features in type 1 diabetes. The data were produced by immunoSEQ multiplex PCR, yet TCRdb's version contains in-frame clones alone and is incomplete. The table has 280,000 or so clones, approximately 16% seen once; the top ten hold approximately 0.015%. The sample comprised naive CD4+ T cells from blood. Receptors originate from a young man with type 1 diabetes. Each CDR3 is given with its conserved first and last residue. The D gene is left open where the match is weak. For some rows the clone size is stated as once, few or many, or as a class when expanded; others skip it.

CDR3 DNA: TGTGCCAGCAGTTTCCTGGGCACGGGGAACGGCTACACCTTC
CDR3 protein: CASSFLGTGNGYTF
D gene: -
clone size: few
J gene: TRBJ1-2
V gene: TRBV6-5

CDR3 DNA: TGTGCCAGCGCGCTAGCGTTTCAAGAGACCCAGTACTTC
CDR3 protein: CASALAFQETQYF
D gene: -
clone size: -
J gene: TRBJ2-5
V gene: TRBV25-1

CDR3 DNA: TGTGCCAGCAGGAAAGCGGCAGCTTGGAGGGATGAGCAGTTCTTC
CDR3 protein: CASRKAAAWRDEQFF
D gene: -
clone size: few
J gene: TRBJ2-1
V gene: TRBV27

CDR3 DNA: TGTGCCAGCAGCGCCACTAGCGCGGGGGAGACCCAGTACTTC
CDR3 protein: CASSATSAGETQYF
D gene: TRBD2
clone size: -
J gene: TRBJ2-5
V gene: TRBV7-7

CDR3 DNA: TGCGCCAGCAGCTTGATAAGGGACAGCTTATCCTACGAGCAGTACTTC
CDR3 protein: CASSLIRDSLSYEQYF
D gene: TRBD1
clone size: few
J gene: TRBJ2-7
V gene: TRBV5-1

CDR3 DNA: TGTGCCTGGGCAAACAGGGGGTTGAGAGGCTACACCTTC
CDR3 protein: CAWANRGLRGYTF
D gene: TRBD1
clone size: -
J gene: TRBJ1-2
V gene: TRBV30

CDR3 DNA: TGTGCCAGCAGTTTCAAAGCCTACGGCCAGTACTTC
CDR3 protein: CASSFKAYGQYF
D gene: -
clone size: few
J gene: TRBJ2-5
V gene: TRBV28

CDR3 DNA: TGTGCCACCAGCAGCTTACCGGGACTAGCGGGAGGGGGACGCAATGAGCAGTTCTTC
CDR3 protein: CATSSLPGLAGGGRNEQFF
D gene: TRBD2
clone size: -
J gene: TRBJ2-1
V gene: TRBV15

CDR3 DNA: TGCGCCAGCAGCTTGGCCAACGGGGAGAGGGAGCAGTTCTTC
CDR3 protein: CASSLANGEREQFF
D gene: -
clone size: once
J gene: TRBJ2-1
V gene: TRBV5-1

CDR3 DNA: TGTGCCAGCAGCCTCGGGACAGGGGACTACAATGAGCAGTTCTTC
CDR3 protein: CASSLGTGDYNEQFF
D gene: TRBD1
clone size: -
J gene: TRBJ2-1
V gene: TRBV7-8

CDR3 DNA: TGTGCCACCAGTATCGAACAGTCTCATCAGCCCCAGCATTTT
CDR3 protein: CATSIEQSHQPQHF
D gene: -
clone size: -
J gene: TRBJ1-5
V gene: TRBV15

CDR3 DNA: TGTGCCTTCGGGACTAGCACCCTCGGCGGGGAGCTGTTTTTT
CDR3 protein: CAFGTSTLGGELFF
D gene: TRBD2
clone size: few
J gene: TRBJ2-2
V gene: TRBV5-4

CDR3 DNA: TGTGCCAGCAGCTTTTCGACTAGCGGGAGCTTTAATGAGCAGTTCTTC
CDR3 protein: CASSFSTSGSFNEQFF
D gene: TRBD2
clone size: -
J gene: TRBJ2-1
V gene: TRBV7-9